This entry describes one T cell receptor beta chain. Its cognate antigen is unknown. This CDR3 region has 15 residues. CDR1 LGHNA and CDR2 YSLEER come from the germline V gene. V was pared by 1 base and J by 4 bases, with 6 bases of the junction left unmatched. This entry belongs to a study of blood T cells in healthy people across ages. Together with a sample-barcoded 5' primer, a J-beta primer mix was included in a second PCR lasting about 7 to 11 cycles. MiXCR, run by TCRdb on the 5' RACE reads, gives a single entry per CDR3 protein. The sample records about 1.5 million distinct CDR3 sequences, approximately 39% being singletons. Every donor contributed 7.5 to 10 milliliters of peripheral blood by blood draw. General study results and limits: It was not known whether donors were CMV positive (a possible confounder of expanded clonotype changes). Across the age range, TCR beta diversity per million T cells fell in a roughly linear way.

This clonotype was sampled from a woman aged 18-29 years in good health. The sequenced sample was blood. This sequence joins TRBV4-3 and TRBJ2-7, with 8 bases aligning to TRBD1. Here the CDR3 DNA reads TGCGCCAGCAGCCAAGTCCAGACAGGGGCTTACGAGCAGTACTTC. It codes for CASSQVQTGAYEQYF.